A selection of T cell receptor beta chains follows, all from one sample in a study of CD4+ T cells in melanoma. The assay was immunoSEQ multiplex PCR, and TCRdb's table has in-frame clones only and misses some. Of roughly 120,000 clones in the sample, 92% were seen once. The specimen was peripheral blood. These receptors all come from a human donor with melanoma. CDR3s leave out the opening cysteine and the closing phenylalanine or tryptophan. Fields, in order: V gene, J gene, CDR3 length, D gene, CDR3 protein. D genes are given only for firm matches.

V gene: TRBV7-6
J gene: TRBJ2-7
CDR3 length: 14
D gene: TRBD2
CDR3 protein: ASSSLTSGALYEQY

V gene: TRBV7-6
J gene: TRBJ1-5
CDR3 length: 10
D gene: TRBD1
CDR3 protein: ASSLTGGPQH

V gene: TRBV5-4
J gene: TRBJ1-6
CDR3 length: 14
D gene: NA
CDR3 protein: ASSSYKLGSGSPLH

V gene: TRBV14
J gene: TRBJ2-5
CDR3 length: 13
D gene: NA
CDR3 protein: ASSQDFRVEETQY

V gene: TRBV6-6
J gene: TRBJ1-5
CDR3 length: 13
D gene: TRBD1
CDR3 protein: ASSRTGEARQPQH

V gene: TRBV5-4
J gene: TRBJ2-1
CDR3 length: 13
D gene: TRBD2
CDR3 protein: ASSPGWRGNNEQF

V gene: TRBV11-1
J gene: TRBJ1-4
CDR3 length: 12
D gene: TRBD1
CDR3 protein: ASSPGQTREKLF

V gene: TRBV28
J gene: TRBJ2-7
CDR3 length: 13
D gene: TRBD2
CDR3 protein: ASSPSSGRAGEQY

V gene: TRBV2
J gene: TRBJ2-7
CDR3 length: 13
D gene: TRBD1
CDR3 protein: ASSDLGQGRYEQY

V gene: TRBV7-3
J gene: TRBJ2-1
CDR3 length: 10
D gene: NA
CDR3 protein: ASSPDSNEQF

V gene: TRBV11-2
J gene: TRBJ2-5
CDR3 length: 11
D gene: TRBD2
CDR3 protein: ASSSLAEETQY

V gene: TRBV9
J gene: TRBJ2-3
CDR3 length: 15
D gene: TRBD2
CDR3 protein: ASSVGGGTSSTDTQY

V gene: TRBV15
J gene: TRBJ2-7
CDR3 length: 10
D gene: NA
CDR3 protein: ATSRPAYEQY

V gene: TRBV10-3
J gene: TRBJ2-5
CDR3 length: 10
D gene: NA
CDR3 protein: AIRGVEETQY

V gene: TRBV4-1
J gene: TRBJ1-4
CDR3 length: 15
D gene: NA
CDR3 protein: ASSQDGQGWANEKLF

V gene: TRBV18
J gene: TRBJ2-5
CDR3 length: 10
D gene: NA
CDR3 protein: ASSGTLETQY

V gene: TRBV7-3
J gene: TRBJ2-1
CDR3 length: 13
D gene: TRBD1
CDR3 protein: ASSLMTGGGNEQF

V gene: TRBV20-1
J gene: TRBJ1-2
CDR3 length: 8
D gene: NA
CDR3 protein: SARVTGDT

V gene: TRBV5-5
J gene: TRBJ2-3
CDR3 length: 13
D gene: NA
CDR3 protein: ASSLRGDGTDTQY

V gene: TRBV5-4
J gene: TRBJ2-2
CDR3 length: 13
D gene: NA
CDR3 protein: ASSSAWGGAGELF

V gene: TRBV18
J gene: TRBJ2-7
CDR3 length: 14
D gene: TRBD1
CDR3 protein: ASSPPATGGDGEQY

V gene: TRBV5-1
J gene: TRBJ1-1
CDR3 length: 12
D gene: NA
CDR3 protein: ASSTLGQNTEAF

V gene: TRBV5-1
J gene: TRBJ2-5
CDR3 length: 10
D gene: NA
CDR3 protein: ASSYGVETQY